The source of this T cell receptor (beta chain) is a study of blood T cell repertoires in COVID-19. Study-wide context: Sample material is recorded as cDNA or gDNA derived from T cells, B-cell-depleted T cells, or PBMCs.

In the original workflow: The authors estimated nucleated cell counts from reference gene primer amplification. Sequenced by immunoSEQ multiplex PCR; TCRdb stores in-frame clones only, minus some. V, J and clone size were drawn from that table, and D and trimming were deduced from the DNA. This table has roughly 120,000 clones, over 75% appearing once. The CDR3 has 13 residues. CDR1 and CDR2 from the germline V gene are KGHDR and SFDVKD. V was clipped by 4 bases and J by 8 bases, with 11 bases between them. The clonotype was recovered from a man between 65 and 85 years old with active or convalescent COVID-19. The material sequenced was peripheral blood. The chain combines TRBV24-1 with TRBJ2-1, with D tentatively TRBD2 (6 bases). The DNA of the CDR3 is TGTGCCACCAGTGACCCGACTAGGGATGAGCAGTTCTTC. Amino acid sequence: CATSDPTRDEQFF.